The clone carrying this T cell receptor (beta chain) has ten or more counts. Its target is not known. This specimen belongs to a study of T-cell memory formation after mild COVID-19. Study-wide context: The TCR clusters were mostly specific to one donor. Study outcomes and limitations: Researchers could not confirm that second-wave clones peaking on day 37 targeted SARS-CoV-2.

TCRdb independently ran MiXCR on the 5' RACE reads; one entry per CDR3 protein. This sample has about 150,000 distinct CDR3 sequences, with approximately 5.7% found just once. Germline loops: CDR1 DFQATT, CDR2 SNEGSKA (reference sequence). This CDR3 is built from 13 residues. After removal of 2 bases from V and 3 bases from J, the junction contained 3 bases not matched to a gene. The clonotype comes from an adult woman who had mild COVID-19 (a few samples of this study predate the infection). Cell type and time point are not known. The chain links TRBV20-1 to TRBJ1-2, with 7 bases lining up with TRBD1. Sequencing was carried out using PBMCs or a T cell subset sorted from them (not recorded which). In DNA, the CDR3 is TGCAGTGCTAGACAGGGGGGTCACTATGGCTACACCTTC. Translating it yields CSARQGGHYGYTF.